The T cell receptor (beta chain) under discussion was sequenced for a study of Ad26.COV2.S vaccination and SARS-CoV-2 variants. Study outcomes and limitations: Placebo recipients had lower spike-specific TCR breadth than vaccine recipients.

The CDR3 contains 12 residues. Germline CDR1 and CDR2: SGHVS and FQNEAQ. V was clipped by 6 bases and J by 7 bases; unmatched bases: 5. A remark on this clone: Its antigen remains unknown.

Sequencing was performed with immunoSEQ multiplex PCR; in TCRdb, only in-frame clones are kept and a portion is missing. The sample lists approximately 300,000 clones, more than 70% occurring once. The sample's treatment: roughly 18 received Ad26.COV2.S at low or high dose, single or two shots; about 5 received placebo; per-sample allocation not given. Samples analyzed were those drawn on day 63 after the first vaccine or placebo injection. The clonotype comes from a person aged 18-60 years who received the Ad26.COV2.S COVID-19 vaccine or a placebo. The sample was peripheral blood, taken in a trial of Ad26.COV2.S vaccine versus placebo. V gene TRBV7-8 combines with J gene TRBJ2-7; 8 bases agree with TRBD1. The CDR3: CASRRQGIEQYF. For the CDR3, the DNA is TGTGCCAGCAGACGACAGGGGATAGAGCAGTACTTC.